Shown below are 30 T cell receptor beta chains from a single sample sequenced in a study of blood T cell repertoires in COVID-19. Using immunoSEQ multiplex PCR, the repertoire was profiled, and TCRdb retains in-frame clones only, with some absent. This repertoire shows about 140,000 clones, 88% found once; its top ten account for 2.5% to 3%. Sample: peripheral blood. The receptors shown here come from a human donor with COVID-19, enrolled during active disease. The donor label of this sample is uncertain.

This chain uses TRBV5-4 with TRBJ2-3, with 7 bases identical to TRBD2. The CDR3 loop spans 16 amino acids. Germline trimming cut 0 bases from V and 2 bases from J; bases unmatched to any gene: 6. Germline lookup yields CDR1 SGHNT and CDR2 YYREEE (reference sequence). In DNA form, the CDR3 reads TGTGCCAGCAGCTTGGCGGGACTACCCTCCACAGATACGCAGTATTTT. The encoded protein is CASSLAGLPSTDTQYF.

J is TRBJ1-3 and V is TRBV7-9; perhaps TRBD1 as D (5 bases). CDR1 and CDR2 (germline): SEHNR, FQNEAQ (reference sequence). The CDR3 contains 16 residues. The V end lost 0 bases, the J end lost 0 bases, and 9 bases lay between the germline ends. CDR3 DNA sequence: TGTGCCAGCAGCTTAGCCGACAGCTACTCTGGAAACACCATATATTTT. Its translation is CASSLADSYSGNTIYF.

This clone occurred once. The chain has TRBV19 and TRBJ2-7; 7 positions agree with TRBD1. Germline V lookup: CDR1 LNHDA, CDR2 SQIVND (reference sequence). V was clipped by 6 bases and J by 9 bases; unmatched bases: 17. The CDR3 has 15 residues. CDR3 nucleotide sequence: TGTGCCAGTAGCTCGGCCCAGGGAGCTCCAGGGGGGCAGTACTTC. This codes for CASSSAQGAPGGQYF.

V usage is TRBV7-9 and J usage is TRBJ1-4, with 8 bases aligning to TRBD1. Trimming removed 2 bases from V and 7 bases from J; junction bases left unmatched: 6. CDR1 and CDR2 from the germline V gene are SEHNR and FQNEAQ (reference sequence). The CDR3 contains 15 residues. CDR3 nucleotide sequence: TGTGCCAGCAGCTTACGGACAGGGCAGGCTGAAAAACTGTTTTTT. Translating gives CASSLRTGQAEKLFF. Using reference TRBV7-9 and TRBJ1-4 for the parts outside the CDR3, the full variable domain is DTGVSQNPRHKITKRGQNVTFRCDPISEHNRLYWYRQTLGQGPEFLTYFQNEAQLEKSRLLSDRFSAERPKGSFSTLEIQRTEQGDSAMYLCASSLRTGQAEKLFFGSGTQLSVL.

The V and J genes are TRBV5-1 and TRBJ2-2; D not certain. The V gene's germline CDR1 is SGHRS and CDR2 YFSETQ. V lost 4 bases and J 3 bases, leaving 16 bases between the germline ends. CDR3 length: 16 amino acids. For the CDR3, the DNA is TGCGCCAGCAGCAGCCAGACTCCCTCCTACACCGGGGAGCTGTTTTTT. Amino acids: CASSSQTPSYTGELFF.

The chain couples TRBV28 to TRBJ1-5, with a possible D match to TRBD1 (6 bases). Germline CDR1 is MDHEN and CDR2 is SYDVKM. The CDR3 has 16 residues. With 5 bases removed from V and 4 bases from J, the gap between germline ends came to 18 bases. Here the CDR3 DNA reads TGTGCCAGCAGTCCAACAGGGTTCGGGGGGAATCAGCCCCAGCATTTT. Its protein is CASSPTGFGGNQPQHF.

V usage is TRBV6-5 and J usage is TRBJ2-5, with a tentative D call TRBD2 (6 bases). Trimming cost V 6 bases and J 7 bases, with 15 bases left between them. The CDR3 is 13 residues long. Germline-derived CDR1 and CDR2 are MNHEY and SVGAGI. The DNA of the CDR3 is TGTGCCAGCAGCTCCTCGGTGGAGGGGACCCAGTACTTC. It specifies CASSSSVEGTQYF.

The V and J genes are TRBV5-4 and TRBJ2-1, with D maybe TRBD2 (6 bases). The V end was cut by 0 bases, the J end by 10 bases, with 8 bases between. There are 12 residues in the CDR3. The germline CDR1 and CDR2 sequences are SGHNT and YYREEE (reference sequence). The CDR3 bases are TGTGCCAGCAGCTTGGGCGCGGGGGAGCAGTTCTTC. Residues: CASSLGAGEQFF.

J is TRBJ2-7 and V is TRBV18; 8 nucleotides line up with TRBD2. The CDR3 is 16 residues long. Per the germline V gene, CDR1 is KGHSH and CDR2 is LQKENI. J gave up 7 bases and V 0 bases, and 11 bases lay outside the gene matches. The DNA of the CDR3 is TGTGCCAGCTCACCACCACTAGCGGAGGTCTACGCGGAGCAGTACTTC. The encoded protein is CASSPPLAEVYAEQYF.

The chain links TRBV6-5 to TRBJ1-2; the match to TRBD1 covers 9 bases. CDR1 is MNHEY and CDR2 is SVGAGI in the germline V gene. This CDR3 is built from 15 residues. V shed 6 bases, J shed 6 bases, and the junction held 11 bases outside the gene matches. The CDR3 region is CASRRTGASRDGYTF. The CDR3 DNA reads TGTGCCAGCAGGAGGACAGGGGCCTCCCGGGATGGCTACACCTTC.

The CDR3 protein is CASSPPGTPDYEQYF. The CDR3 DNA reads as TGTGCCAGCTCACCACCGGGGACTCCCGACTACGAGCAGTACTTC. The genes are TRBV18 and TRBJ2-7, with D possibly TRBD2 on 6 matching bases. The V gene's germline CDR1 is KGHSH and CDR2 LQKENI. The CDR3 is 15 residues long. V shed 0 bases and J shed 3 bases, with 12 bases lying between them.

This rearrangement joins TRBV10-3 to TRBJ1-1, with TRBD1 matching 8 bases. Per the germline V gene, CDR1 is ENHRY and CDR2 is SYGVKD. The CDR3 totals 14 residues. The junction had 3 bases not matched to a gene; V was cut back by 6 bases and J by 0 bases. The CDR3 loop reads CAIRGDRLNTEAFF. CDR3 in DNA: TGTGCCATCAGAGGGGACAGGTTGAACACTGAAGCTTTCTTT.

In this sample, this clone turned up a few times. J is TRBJ1-4 and V is TRBV3-1 (or the pseudogene TRBV3-2); weak D call: TRBD1 (6 bases). Trimming took off 0 bases at V and 4 bases at J, with 21 bases between the two ends. CDR1 LGHDT and CDR2 YNNKEL come from the germline V gene (reference sequence). The CDR3 covers 19 residues. Here the CDR3 reads CASSQERIGRGQLNEKLFF. In DNA form, the CDR3 reads TGTGCCAGCAGCCAAGAAAGGATCGGCAGGGGCCAACTTAATGAAAAACTGTTTTTT.

This clone has more than one count but fewer than ten. The chain combines TRBV5-5 with TRBJ1-2; perhaps TRBD1 as D (6 bases). CDR1 and CDR2 from the germline V gene are SGHKS and YYEKEE (reference sequence). There are 12 residues in the CDR3. The V gene lost 3 bases and the J gene lost 7 bases, with 10 bases spanning the gap. DNA of the CDR3: TGTGCCAGCAGCTGGGTGGACAGTGGCTACACCTTC. Its protein is CASSWVDSGYTF. The entire variable domain, with the rest obtained from reference TRBV5-5 and TRBJ1-2, is as follows: DAGVTQSPTHLIKTRGQQVTLRCSPISGHKSVSWYQQVLGQGPQFIFQYYEKEERGRGNFPDRFSARQFPNYSSELNVNALLLGDSALYLCASSWVDSGYTFGSGTRLTVV.

V is TRBV3-1 (or the pseudogene TRBV3-2) and J is TRBJ1-4; D perhaps matches TRBD1 (5 bases). CDR1 is LGHDT and CDR2 is YNNKEL in the germline V gene (reference sequence). Trimming removed 3 bases at V and 1 base at J, with 15 bases between. The CDR3 is 17 amino acids. CDR3 DNA sequence: TGTGCCAGCAGCCACCCTAATTCAGGGTTAACTAATGAAAAACTGTTTTTT. It is translated as CASSHPNSGLTNEKLFF.

This rearrangement joins TRBV3-1 (or the pseudogene TRBV3-2) to TRBJ1-4; D is uncertain. CDR1 and CDR2 (germline): LGHDT, YNNKEL (reference sequence). Trimming cost V 4 bases and J 3 bases, with 9 bases left between them. The CDR3 extends over 14 amino acids. The CDR3 DNA sequence: TGTGCCAGCAGCCGGGGAGCTGCTAATGAAAAACTGTTTTTT. Translated: CASSRGAANEKLFF.

The J gene is TRBJ1-5, the V gene TRBV4-1, with 7 bases identical to TRBD1. From germline, CDR1 is MGHRA and CDR2 YSYEKL. V lost 3 bases, J lost 1 base, and 6 bases stayed unmatched. The CDR3 consists of 16 residues. The CDR3 is CASSQGQQQSNQPQHF. The CDR3 nucleotides are TGCGCCAGCAGCCAGGGACAGCAGCAAAGCAATCAGCCCCAGCATTTT.

This clone occurred a few times. This chain connects TRBV6-5 to TRBJ1-1; D remains unclear. Germline V gene lookup returns CDR1 MNHEY and CDR2 SVGAGI. Trimming removed 6 bases from V and 4 bases from J, with 9 bases in between. CDR3 length: 12 residues. Here the CDR3 DNA reads TGTGCCAGCAGACAGCTACCCACTGAAGCTTTCTTT. This codes for CASRQLPTEAFF.

The CDR3 DNA reads TGTGCCAGCAGGTCGGACAGGGTCGGAGATACGCAGTATTTT. It specifies CASRSDRVGDTQYF. V usage is TRBV6-5 and J usage is TRBJ2-3; TRBD1 agrees at 8 bases. The CDR3 loop spans 14 amino acids. Germline V CDR1 and CDR2: MNHEY, SVGAGI. The V and J ends lost 6 bases and 5 bases, in that order; junction bases with no gene match: 7.

CDR3 region: CASRFGNTEAFF. In DNA, the CDR3 is TGTGCCAGCAGGTTCGGGAACACTGAAGCTTTCTTT. The chain combines TRBV7-9 with TRBJ1-1; D not certain. Germline values: CDR1 SEHNR, CDR2 FQNEAQ (reference sequence). Trimming took 6 bases from V and 1 from J, leaving 6 bases between them. This CDR3 is built from 12 residues.

This clone was counted a single time. The chain combines TRBV2 with TRBJ2-5, with 10 positions matching TRBD2. J was trimmed by 4 bases and V by 5 bases; bases with no gene match: 10. CDR3 length equals 16 residues. Germline V gene sequence: CDR1 SNHLY, CDR2 FYNNEI. CDR3 nucleotide sequence: TGTGCCAGCAGTCAGGAACTAGCGGGAACGGGAGAGACCCAGTACTTC. Encoded protein: CASSQELAGTGETQYF.

V gene TRBV25-1 combines with J gene TRBJ2-5; D is perhaps TRBD2 (6 bases). V was trimmed by 4 bases and J by 2 bases, leaving 17 bases between them. CDR1 MGHDK and CDR2 SYGVNS come from the germline V gene. The CDR3 is made up of 16 amino acids. This CDR3 reads CASSGRDWRLQETQYF. In nucleotides, the CDR3 is TGTGCCAGCAGTGGGCGGGACTGGCGACTGCAAGAGACCCAGTACTTC.

This clone came up once. The chain carries TRBV2 and TRBJ2-3; 16 bases fit TRBD2. The CDR3 is 16 residues long. The V gene's germline CDR1 is SNHLY and CDR2 FYNNEI. With 6 bases clipped from V and 3 bases from J, the junction kept 3 bases outside the gene matches. The CDR3 reads CASSGTSGGETDTQYF. CDR3 DNA sequence: TGTGCCAGCAGCGGGACTAGCGGGGGGGAAACAGATACGCAGTATTTT.

This clone has just one count. The chain recombines TRBV11-1 with TRBJ2-2; D is possibly TRBD2 (6 bases). From germline, CDR1 is SGHAT and CDR2 FQDESV (reference sequence). V shed 1 base and J shed 4 bases, with 7 bases lying between them. The CDR3 loop spans 14 amino acids. In nucleotides, the CDR3 is TGTGCCAGCAGCTTAGACGGGGGCACCGGGGAGCTGTTTTTT. It specifies CASSLDGGTGELFF.

The V and J genes are TRBV21-1 and TRBJ2-7; no check of the table's D call, TRBD1, against the DNA was made. TRBV21-1 has pseudogene status. This CDR3 is 13 amino acids long. The CDR3 is CASSHRGRYEQYF. CDR3 DNA: TGTGCCAGCAGTCACAGGGGTCGGTACGAGCAGTACTTC.

The chain combines TRBV2 with TRBJ2-7; TRBD2 matches 12 bases. V trimming: 7 bases; J trimming: 1 base; junction bases outside the gene matches: 5. In germline, CDR1 is SNHLY, CDR2 FYNNEI. CDR3 size: 15 residues. As DNA, the CDR3 is TGTGCCAGCACAAGACTAGCGGGGGTGTCCTACGAGCAGTACTTC. It codes for CASTRLAGVSYEQYF.

V is TRBV3-1 (or the pseudogene TRBV3-2) and J is TRBJ2-3, with 10 bases identical to TRBD2. The CDR3 totals 17 residues. Germline loops: CDR1 LGHDT, CDR2 YNNKEL (reference sequence). Trimming took 0 bases from V and 4 from J; bases not matched to a gene: 7. CDR3 amino acids: CASSQDSGGLGADTQYF. The CDR3 bases are TGTGCCAGCAGCCAAGATAGCGGGGGGCTCGGGGCAGATACGCAGTATTTT.

The chain is built from TRBV3-1 (or the pseudogene TRBV3-2) and TRBJ1-6; D unclear. The V and J ends lost 1 base and 7 bases respectively, with 8 bases between them. The germline V gene encodes CDR1 LGHDT and CDR2 YNNKEL (reference sequence). The CDR3 contains 14 residues. This CDR3 reads CASSQVVRNSPLHF. The CDR3 nucleotides are TGTGCCAGCAGCCAAGTCGTCCGGAATTCACCCCTCCACTTT.

The chain combines TRBV24-1 with TRBJ1-2; 9 bases map to TRBD1. The V segment lost 3 bases and the J segment 4 bases; nucleotides outside the gene matches: 11. This CDR3 has 17 amino acids. CDR1 and CDR2 from the germline V gene are KGHDR and SFDVKD. CDR3 bases: TGTGCCACCAGTGATATCGTTCCCGGGACAGGGATCTATGGCTACACCTTC. Amino acids: CATSDIVPGTGIYGYTF.

The rearrangement joins TRBV6-5 to TRBJ1-6; a weak D match, TRBD1 (5 bases). The germline CDR1 and CDR2 sequences are MNHEY and SVGAGI. V lost 6 bases and J lost 10, with 13 bases in between. This CDR3 is built from 13 residues. CDR3 DNA: TGTGCCAGCAGGACAGCCGGCGGATCACCCCTCCACTTT. As protein: CASRTAGGSPLHF.